What follows is one T cell receptor beta chain and its context. Its antigen is unknown. Primers: 60 Vbeta forward and 13 Jbeta reverse. Produced via immunoSEQ multiplex PCR; TCRdb's table is partial and in-frame only. The table records about 250,000 clones, about 75% of them present only once. The source of the sample is a study of cytomegalovirus exposure and HLA in healthy donors. Overall study results and limits: When analyzed later, a missense DCLRE1C variant was found to be linked to TCR beta V- and J-gene trimming.

This sequence originates from a female donor in good health and CMV-seronegative. Sequencing was carried out using PBMCs.

The CDR3 loop reads CASSLRSSGDNEQFF. The CDR3 DNA is TGCGCCAGCAGCTTGCGTTCTAGCGGAGACAATGAGCAGTTCTTC. V and J are TRBV5-1 and TRBJ2-1, with 7 bases identical to TRBD2. CDR3 length: 15 amino acids. V shed 1 base and J 5 bases; nucleotides not matched to a gene: 6. Per germline, CDR1 SGHRS and CDR2 YFSETQ.